These 3 T cell receptor beta chains were sequenced from one sample in a study of vaccination effects on CD4 cells after COVID-19. Sequencing was preceded by expansion of antigen-specific CD4+ T cells with viral peptide pools in the ViraFEST assay. Following a roughly 11-day culture, CD4+ T cells were purified. The cohort was immunized with two doses of either the BNT162b2 or mRNA-1273 vaccine. TCRdb's copy holds only in-frame clones and misses some; the assay was immunoSEQ multiplex PCR. The sample records about 72,000 clones, approximately 81% being singletons. The antigens these receptors bind are not known. The sample consisted of CD4+ T cells from PBMCs cultured with HCoV-229E spike peptides, taken after COVID-19 vaccination. The receptors were sampled from a human donor who received a COVID-19 vaccine.

This clone was detected once. The chain uses TRBV29-1 and TRBJ1-2; 7 bases line up with TRBD1. Trimming took 2 bases from V and 6 from J; bases not matched to a gene: 3. The CDR3 has 12 amino acids. Germline loops: CDR1 SQVTM, CDR2 ANQGSEA. The CDR3 region is CSVERGPHGYTF. CDR3 nucleotides: TGCAGCGTTGAAAGGGGGCCTCATGGCTACACCTTC.

The chain is built from TRBV2 and TRBJ1-5; D gene uncertain. The V and J ends lost 7 bases and 3 bases respectively, with 10 bases between them. Germline values: CDR1 SNHLY, CDR2 FYNNEI. This CDR3 contains 13 residues. CDR3 sequence (DNA): TGTGCCAGCACGGGGTCCCCCAATCAGCCCCAGCATTTT. This gives the protein CASTGSPNQPQHF.

This clone was detected only a few times. This sequence joins TRBV10-3 and TRBJ1-5; D not resolved. CDR3 length equals 13 residues. V lost 4 bases, J lost 3 bases, and 7 bases lay in between. Germline loops: CDR1 ENHRY, CDR2 SYGVKD. CDR3 loop: CAISGRYNQPQHF. The CDR3 DNA reads TGTGCCATCAGTGGGCGGTACAATCAGCCCCAGCATTTT.